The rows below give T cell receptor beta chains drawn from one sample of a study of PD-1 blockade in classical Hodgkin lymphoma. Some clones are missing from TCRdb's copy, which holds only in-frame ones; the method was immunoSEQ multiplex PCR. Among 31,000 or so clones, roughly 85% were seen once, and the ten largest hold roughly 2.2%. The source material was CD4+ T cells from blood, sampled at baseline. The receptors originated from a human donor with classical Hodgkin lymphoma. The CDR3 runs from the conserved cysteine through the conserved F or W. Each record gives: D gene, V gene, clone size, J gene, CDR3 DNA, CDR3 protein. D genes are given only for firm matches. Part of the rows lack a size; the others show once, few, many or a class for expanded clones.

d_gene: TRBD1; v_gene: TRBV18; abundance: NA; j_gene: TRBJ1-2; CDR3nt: TGTGCCAGCTCACCACCGGGACAGGATGAATCTGGCTACACCTTC; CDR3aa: CASSPPGQDESGYTF
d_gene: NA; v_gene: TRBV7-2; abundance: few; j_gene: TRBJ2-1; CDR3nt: TGTGCCAGCAGCTTAACCCAGTACTCCTACAATGAGCAGTTCTTC; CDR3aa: CASSLTQYSYNEQFF
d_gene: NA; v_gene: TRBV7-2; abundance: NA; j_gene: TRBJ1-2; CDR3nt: TGTGCCAGCAGCTCCATCCGGGGGGAGCCTTACTTC; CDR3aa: CASSSIRGEPYF
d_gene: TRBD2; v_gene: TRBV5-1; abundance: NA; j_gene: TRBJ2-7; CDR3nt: TGCGCCAGCAGCTGGAGGGGATACCCTAGCGGGTATACCTACGAGCAGTACTTC; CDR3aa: CASSWRGYPSGYTYEQYF
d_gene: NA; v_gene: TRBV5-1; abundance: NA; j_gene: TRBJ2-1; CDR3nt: TGCGCCAGCAGCCTTCAAAGCTCCTACAATGAGCAGTTCTTC; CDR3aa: CASSLQSSYNEQFF
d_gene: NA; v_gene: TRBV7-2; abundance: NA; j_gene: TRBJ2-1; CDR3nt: TGTGCCAGCAGCTTAGGTAGTCTAGCCTACGAGCAGTTCTTC; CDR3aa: CASSLGSLAYEQFF
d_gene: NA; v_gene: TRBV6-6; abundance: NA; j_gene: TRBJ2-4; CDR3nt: TGTGCCAGCAATGACCCCTCTACCGCAGCCAAAAACATTCAGTACTTC; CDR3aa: CASNDPSTAAKNIQYF
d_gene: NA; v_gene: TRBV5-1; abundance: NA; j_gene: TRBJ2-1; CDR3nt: TGCGCCAGCAGCCCTCAGGCTTCTTACAATGAGCAGTTCTTC; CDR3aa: CASSPQASYNEQFF
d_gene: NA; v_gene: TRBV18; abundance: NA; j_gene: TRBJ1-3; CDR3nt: TGTGCCAGCTCACCACTGACCGGGGATGGAAACACCATATATTTT; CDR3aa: CASSPLTGDGNTIYF
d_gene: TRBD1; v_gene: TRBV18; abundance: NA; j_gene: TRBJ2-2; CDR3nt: TGTGCCAGCTCACCGGGACAGGGGTATTGGACCGGGGAGCTGTTTTTT; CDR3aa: CASSPGQGYWTGELFF
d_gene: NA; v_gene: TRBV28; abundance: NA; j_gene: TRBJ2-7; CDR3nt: TGTGCCAGCAGTCGGACCGGGACCCTATACGAGCAGTACTTC; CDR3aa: CASSRTGTLYEQYF
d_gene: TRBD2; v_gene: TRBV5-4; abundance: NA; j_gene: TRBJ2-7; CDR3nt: TGTGCCAGCAGTCCTAGCGGGAGGGCCCGCGAGCAGTACTTC; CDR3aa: CASSPSGRAREQYF
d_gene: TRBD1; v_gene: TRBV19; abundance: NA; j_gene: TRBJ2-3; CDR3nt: TGTGCCAGTAGGAATACAGGGGGTTCTGGTTCAGATACGCAGTATTTT; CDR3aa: CASRNTGGSGSDTQYF
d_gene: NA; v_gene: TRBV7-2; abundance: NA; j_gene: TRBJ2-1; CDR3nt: TGTGCCAGCAGCTTTACCGGAAATCCCTCCTACAATGAGCAGTTCTTC; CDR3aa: CASSFTGNPSYNEQFF
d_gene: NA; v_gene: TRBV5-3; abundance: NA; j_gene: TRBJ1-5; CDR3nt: TGTGCCAGAAGCTTTATCGCCCCCCGGATCGGTAGAAAGGAGTATAGCAATCAGCCCCAGCATTTT; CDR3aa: CARSFIAPRIGRKEYSNQPQHF
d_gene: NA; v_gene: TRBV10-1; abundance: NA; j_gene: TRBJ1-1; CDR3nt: TGCGCCAGCAGTGAGTACGGCAGGGGTGAAACTGAAGCTTTCTTT; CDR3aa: CASSEYGRGETEAFF
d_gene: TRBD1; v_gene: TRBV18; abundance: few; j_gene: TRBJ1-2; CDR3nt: TGTGCCAGCTCACCACGGGACAGGGAACCCAGAGAGATTTCGCCTAACTATGGCTACACCTTC; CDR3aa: CASSPRDREPREISPNYGYTF
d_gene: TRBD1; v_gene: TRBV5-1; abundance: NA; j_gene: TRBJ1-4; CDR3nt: TGCGCCAGCAGCTTCGGAGGGACAGGGCCTAATGAAAAACTGTTTTTT; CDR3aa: CASSFGGTGPNEKLFF
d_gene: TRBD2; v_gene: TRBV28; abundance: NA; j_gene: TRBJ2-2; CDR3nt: TGTGCCAGCAGTTTAAAGAAGGGGACTAGCGGGAAGGGCGGGGAGCTGTTTTTT; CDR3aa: CASSLKKGTSGKGGELFF
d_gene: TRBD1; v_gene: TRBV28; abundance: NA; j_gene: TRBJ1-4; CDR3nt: TGTGCCAGCAGTTTATTGGACAGGGAGGGTGAAAAACTGTTTTTT; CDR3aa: CASSLLDREGEKLFF
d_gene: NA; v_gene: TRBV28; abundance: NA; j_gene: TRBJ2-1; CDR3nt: TGTGCCAGCAGTTGGACAACCTGGTACAATGAGCAGTTCTTC; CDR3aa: CASSWTTWYNEQFF
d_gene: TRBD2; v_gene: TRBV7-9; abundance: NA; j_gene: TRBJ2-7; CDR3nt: TGTGCCAGCAGCATACTCGGCCTGGGACTAGCGGGAGTCGAGCAGTACTTC; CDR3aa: CASSILGLGLAGVEQYF
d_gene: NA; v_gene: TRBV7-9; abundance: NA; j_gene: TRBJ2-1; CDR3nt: TGTGCCAGCAGCTTAGTTCAAGGGCGGAATGAGCAGTTCTTC; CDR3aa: CASSLVQGRNEQFF
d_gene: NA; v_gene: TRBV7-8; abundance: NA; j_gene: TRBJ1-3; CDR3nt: TGTGCCAGCAGCTTAGGTCTGGGTCGATCTGGAAACACCATATATTTT; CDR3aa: CASSLGLGRSGNTIYF
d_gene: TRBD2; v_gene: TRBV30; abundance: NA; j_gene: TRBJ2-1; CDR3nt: TGTGCCTGGAGTAAGGGACTAGCGGGAGTAGGAAATGAGCAGTTCTTC; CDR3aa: CAWSKGLAGVGNEQFF
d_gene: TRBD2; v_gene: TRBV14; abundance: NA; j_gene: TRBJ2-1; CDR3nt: TGTGCCAGCAGTCCTTTAGGAAGCGGGGGCTACAATGAGCAGTTCTTC; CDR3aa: CASSPLGSGGYNEQFF
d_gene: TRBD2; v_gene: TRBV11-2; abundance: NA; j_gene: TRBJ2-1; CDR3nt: TGTGCCAGCAGCTCGAGCCGGGACTATCGTAATGAGCAGTTCTTC; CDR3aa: CASSSSRDYRNEQFF
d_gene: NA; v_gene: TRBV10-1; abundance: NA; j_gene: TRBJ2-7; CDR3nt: TGCGCCAGCAGTGACCTTAGAAAATTATGTGCTAACTCCTACGAGCAGTACTTC; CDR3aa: CASSDLRKLCANSYEQYF
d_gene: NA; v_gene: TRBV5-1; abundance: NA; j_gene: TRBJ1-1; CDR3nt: TGCGCCAGCAGCTTGGGGGCAGGTGGGAACACTGAAGCTTTCTTT; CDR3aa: CASSLGAGGNTEAFF